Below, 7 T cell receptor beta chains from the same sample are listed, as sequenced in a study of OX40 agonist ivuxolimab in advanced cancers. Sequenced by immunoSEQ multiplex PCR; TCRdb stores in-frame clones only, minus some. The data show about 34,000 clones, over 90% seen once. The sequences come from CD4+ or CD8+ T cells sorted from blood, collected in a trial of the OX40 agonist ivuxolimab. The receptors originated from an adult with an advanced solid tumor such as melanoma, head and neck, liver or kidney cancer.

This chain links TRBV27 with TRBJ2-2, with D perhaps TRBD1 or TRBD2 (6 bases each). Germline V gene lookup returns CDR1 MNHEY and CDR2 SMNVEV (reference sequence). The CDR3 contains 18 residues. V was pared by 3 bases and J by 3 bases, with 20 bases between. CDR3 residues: CASSFNPPGGWDTGELFF. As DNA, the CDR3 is TGTGCCAGCAGTTTTAATCCGCCCGGGGGCTGGGACACCGGGGAGCTGTTTTTT.

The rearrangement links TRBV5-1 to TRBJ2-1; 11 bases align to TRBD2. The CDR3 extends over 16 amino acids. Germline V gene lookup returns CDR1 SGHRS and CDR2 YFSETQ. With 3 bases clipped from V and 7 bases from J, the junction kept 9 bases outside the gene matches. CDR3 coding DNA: TGCGCCAGCAGCTCCGGAACTAGCGGGAGTACGAATGAGCAGTTCTTC. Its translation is CASSSGTSGSTNEQFF. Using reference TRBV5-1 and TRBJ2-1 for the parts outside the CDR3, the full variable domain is KAGVTQTPRYLIKTRGQQVTLSCSPISGHRSVSWYQQTPGQGLQFLFEYFSETQRNKGNFPGRFSGRQFSNSRSEMNVSTLELGDSALYLCASSSGTSGSTNEQFFGPGTRLTVL.

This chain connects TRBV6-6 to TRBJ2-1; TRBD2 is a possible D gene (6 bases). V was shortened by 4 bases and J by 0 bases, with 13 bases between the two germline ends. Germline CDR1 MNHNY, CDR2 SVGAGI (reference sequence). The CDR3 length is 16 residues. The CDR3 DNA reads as TGTGCCAGCAGTTCGGGACTCCCCGCCTCCTACAATGAGCAGTTCTTC. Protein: CASSSGLPASYNEQFF.

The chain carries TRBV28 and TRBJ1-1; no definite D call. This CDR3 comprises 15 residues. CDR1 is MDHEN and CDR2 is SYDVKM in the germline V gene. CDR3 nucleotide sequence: TGTGTGTCCCTTAACTTACCTTCGCCTAACACTGAAGCTTTCTTT. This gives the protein CVSLNLPSPNTEAFF.

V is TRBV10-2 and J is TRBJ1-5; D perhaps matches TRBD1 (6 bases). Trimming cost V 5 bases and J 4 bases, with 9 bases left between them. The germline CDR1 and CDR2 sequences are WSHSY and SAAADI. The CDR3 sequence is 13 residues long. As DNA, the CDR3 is TGCGCCAGCAGTTCTGGGACAAATCAGCCCCAGCATTTT. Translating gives CASSSGTNQPQHF.

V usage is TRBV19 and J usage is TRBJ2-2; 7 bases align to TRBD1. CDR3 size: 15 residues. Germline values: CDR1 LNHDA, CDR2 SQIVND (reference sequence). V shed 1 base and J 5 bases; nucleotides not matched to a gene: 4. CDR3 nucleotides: TGTGCCAGTAGTATAGCGCCAGGGGGTACCGGGGAGCTGTTTTTT. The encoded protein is CASSIAPGGTGELFF.

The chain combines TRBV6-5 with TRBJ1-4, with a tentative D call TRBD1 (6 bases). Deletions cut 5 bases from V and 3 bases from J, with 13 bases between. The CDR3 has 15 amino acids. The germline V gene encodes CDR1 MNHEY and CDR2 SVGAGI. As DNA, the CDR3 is TGTGCCAGCAGTACCCAGGGGCTGGCTAATGAAAAACTGTTTTTT. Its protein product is CASSTQGLANEKLFF.